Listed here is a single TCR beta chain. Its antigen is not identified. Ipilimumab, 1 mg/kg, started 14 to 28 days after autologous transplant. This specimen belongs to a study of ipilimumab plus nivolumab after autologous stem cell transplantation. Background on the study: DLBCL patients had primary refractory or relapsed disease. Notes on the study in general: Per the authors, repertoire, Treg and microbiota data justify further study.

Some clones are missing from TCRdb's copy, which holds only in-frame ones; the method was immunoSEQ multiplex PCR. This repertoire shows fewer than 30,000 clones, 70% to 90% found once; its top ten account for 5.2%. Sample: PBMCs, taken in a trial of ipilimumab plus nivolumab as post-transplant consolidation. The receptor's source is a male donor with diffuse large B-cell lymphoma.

In nucleotides, the CDR3 is TGTGCCAGCAGTTACGGGGGGAGGGAGACCCAGTACTTC. It yields the protein CASSYGGRETQYF. V and J are TRBV6-5 and TRBJ2-5, with a weak D call TRBD2 (6 bases). V lost 2 bases and J lost 5, with 9 bases in between. Germline V gene data show CDR1 as MNHEY and CDR2 as SVGAGI. The CDR3 spans 13 residues.